This T cell receptor (beta chain) was documented in a study of blood T cells in healthy people across ages. Whole-study findings and limits: Long-lived and aged donors differed, with more naive CD4+ cells and higher diversity in the long-lived.

As regards this clonotype: No antigen is known for it.

Then a second PCR, running roughly 7 to 11 cycles, was carried out with a sample-barcoded 5' primer and a J-beta primer mix. One entry per CDR3 protein, called by TCRdb with MiXCR from the 5' RACE reads. The sample has around 1.5 million distinct CDR3 sequences; approximately 59% are singletons. The sequence was obtained from a man between 18 and 35 years old in good health. Input material: blood.

In DNA, the CDR3 is TGTGCCTGGAGTCGGGCCTCTTCAGGAGACTACACCTTC. This encodes CAWSRASSGDYTF. V is TRBV30 and J is TRBJ1-2; D is uncertain. Trimming removed 2 bases at V and 10 bases at J, with 17 bases between. Germline V gives CDR1 GTSNPN, CDR2 SVGIG (reference sequence). The CDR3 extends over 13 amino acids.